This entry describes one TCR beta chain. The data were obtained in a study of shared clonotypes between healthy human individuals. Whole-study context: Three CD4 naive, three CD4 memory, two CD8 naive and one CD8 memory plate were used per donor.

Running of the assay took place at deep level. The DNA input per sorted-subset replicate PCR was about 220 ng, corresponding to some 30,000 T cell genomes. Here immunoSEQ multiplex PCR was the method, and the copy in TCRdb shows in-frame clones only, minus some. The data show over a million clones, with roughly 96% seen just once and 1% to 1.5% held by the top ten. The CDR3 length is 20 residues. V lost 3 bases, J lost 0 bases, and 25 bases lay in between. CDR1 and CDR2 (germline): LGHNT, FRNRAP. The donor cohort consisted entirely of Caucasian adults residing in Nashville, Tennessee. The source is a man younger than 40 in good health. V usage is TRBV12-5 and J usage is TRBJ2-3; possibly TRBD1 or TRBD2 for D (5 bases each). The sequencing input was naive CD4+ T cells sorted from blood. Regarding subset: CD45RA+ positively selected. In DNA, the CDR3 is TGTGCTAGTGGTTTCGTCAACGTCACCTACGGGGCTCCTAGCACAGATACGCAGTATTTT. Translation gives CASGFVNVTYGAPSTDTQYF. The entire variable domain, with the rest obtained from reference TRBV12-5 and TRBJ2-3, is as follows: DARVTQTPRHKVTEMGQEVTMRCQPILGHNTVFWYRQTMMQGLELLAYFRNRAPLDDSGMPKDRFSAEMPDATLATLKIQPSEPRDSAVYFCASGFVNVTYGAPSTDTQYFGPGTRLTVL.